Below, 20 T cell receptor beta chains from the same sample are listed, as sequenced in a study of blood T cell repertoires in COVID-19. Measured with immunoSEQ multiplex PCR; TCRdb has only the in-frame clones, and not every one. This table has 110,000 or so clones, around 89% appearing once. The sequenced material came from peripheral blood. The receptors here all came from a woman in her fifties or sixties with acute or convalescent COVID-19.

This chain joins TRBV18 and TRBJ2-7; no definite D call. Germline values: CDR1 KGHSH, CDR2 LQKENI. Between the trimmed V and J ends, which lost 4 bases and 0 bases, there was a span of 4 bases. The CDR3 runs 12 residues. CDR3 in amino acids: CASSRSSYEQYF. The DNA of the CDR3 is TGTGCCAGCTCACGCAGCTCCTACGAGCAGTACTTC.

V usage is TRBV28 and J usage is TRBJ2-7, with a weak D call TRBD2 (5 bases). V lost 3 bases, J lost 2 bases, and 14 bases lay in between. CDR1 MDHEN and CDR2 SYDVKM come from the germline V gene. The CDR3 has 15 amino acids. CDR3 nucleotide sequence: TGTGCCAGCAGTTTGTCTGGGAGTGGGACCTACGAGCAGTACTTC. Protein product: CASSLSGSGTYEQYF.

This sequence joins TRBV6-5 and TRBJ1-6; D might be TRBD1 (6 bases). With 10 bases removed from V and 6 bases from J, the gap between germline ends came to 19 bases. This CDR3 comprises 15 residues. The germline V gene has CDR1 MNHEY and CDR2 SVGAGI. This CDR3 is CATPSRGAVNSPLHF. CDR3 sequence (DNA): TGTGCCACCCCGAGTCGGGGGGCCGTTAATTCACCCCTCCACTTT.

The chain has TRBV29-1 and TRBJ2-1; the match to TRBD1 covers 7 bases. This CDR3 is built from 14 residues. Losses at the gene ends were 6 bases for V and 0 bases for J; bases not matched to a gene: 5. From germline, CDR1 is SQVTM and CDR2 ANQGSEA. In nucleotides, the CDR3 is TGCAGCGTAAATCAGGGGGTCTCCTACAATGAGCAGTTCTTC. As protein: CSVNQGVSYNEQFF.

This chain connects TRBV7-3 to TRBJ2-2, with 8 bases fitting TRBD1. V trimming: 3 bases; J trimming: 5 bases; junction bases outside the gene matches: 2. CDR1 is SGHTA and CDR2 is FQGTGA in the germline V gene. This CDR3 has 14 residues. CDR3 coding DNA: TGTGCCAGCAGCTTTGACAGGGGAACCGGGGAGCTGTTTTTT. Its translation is CASSFDRGTGELFF.

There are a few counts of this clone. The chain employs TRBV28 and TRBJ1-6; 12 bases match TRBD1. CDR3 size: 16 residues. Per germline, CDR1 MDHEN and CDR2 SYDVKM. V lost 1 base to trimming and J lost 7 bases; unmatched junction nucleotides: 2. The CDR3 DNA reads TGTGCCAGCAGTTTATTGGGACAGGGGGCAAATTCACCCCTCCACTTT. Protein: CASSLLGQGANSPLHF.

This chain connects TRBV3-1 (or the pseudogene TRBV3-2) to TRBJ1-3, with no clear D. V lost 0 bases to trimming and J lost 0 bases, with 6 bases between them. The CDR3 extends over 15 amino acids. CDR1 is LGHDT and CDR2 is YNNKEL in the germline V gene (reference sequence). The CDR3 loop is CASSQDTVSGNTIYF. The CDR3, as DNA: TGTGCCAGCAGCCAAGACACAGTCTCTGGAAACACCATATATTTT.

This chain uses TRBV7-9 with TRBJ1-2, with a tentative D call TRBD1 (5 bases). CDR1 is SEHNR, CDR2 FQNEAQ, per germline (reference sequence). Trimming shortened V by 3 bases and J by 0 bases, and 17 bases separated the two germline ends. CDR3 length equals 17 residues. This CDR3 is CASSFILRDSTNYGYTF. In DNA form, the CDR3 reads TGTGCCAGCAGCTTTATCCTCCGGGACTCCACTAACTATGGCTACACCTTC.

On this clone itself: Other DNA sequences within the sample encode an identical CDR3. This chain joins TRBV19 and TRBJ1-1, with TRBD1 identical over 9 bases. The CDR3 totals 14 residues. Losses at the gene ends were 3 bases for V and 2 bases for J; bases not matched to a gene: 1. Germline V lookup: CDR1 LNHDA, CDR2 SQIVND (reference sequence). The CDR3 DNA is TGTGCCAGTAGTATGGACAGGGGAAACACTGAAGCTTTCTTT. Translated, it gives CASSMDRGNTEAFF.

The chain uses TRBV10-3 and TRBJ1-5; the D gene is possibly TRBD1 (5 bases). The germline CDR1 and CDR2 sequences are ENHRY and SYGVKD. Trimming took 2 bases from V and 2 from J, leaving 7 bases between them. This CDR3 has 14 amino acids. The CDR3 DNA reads TGTGCCATCAGTGAGGCCAGGGGCAATCAGCCCCAGCATTTT. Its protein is CAISEARGNQPQHF.

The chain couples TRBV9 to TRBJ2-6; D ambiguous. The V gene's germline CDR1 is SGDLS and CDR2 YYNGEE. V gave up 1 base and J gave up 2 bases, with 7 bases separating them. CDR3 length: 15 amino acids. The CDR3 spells CASSVTLAGANVLTF. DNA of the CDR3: TGTGCCAGCAGCGTAACCCTAGCTGGGGCCAACGTCCTGACTTTC.

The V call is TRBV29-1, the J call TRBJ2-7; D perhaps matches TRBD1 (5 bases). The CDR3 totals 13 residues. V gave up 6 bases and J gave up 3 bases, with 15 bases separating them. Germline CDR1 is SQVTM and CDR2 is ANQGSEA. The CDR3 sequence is CSVWATGYYEQYF. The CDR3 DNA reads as TGCAGCGTGTGGGCCACAGGATACTACGAGCAGTACTTC.

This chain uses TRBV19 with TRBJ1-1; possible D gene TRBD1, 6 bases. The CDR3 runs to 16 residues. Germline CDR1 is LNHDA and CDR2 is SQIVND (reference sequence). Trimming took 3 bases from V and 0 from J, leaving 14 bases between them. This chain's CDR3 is CASSMNRVGVNTEAFF. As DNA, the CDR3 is TGTGCCAGTAGTATGAACAGGGTTGGGGTGAACACTGAAGCTTTCTTT.

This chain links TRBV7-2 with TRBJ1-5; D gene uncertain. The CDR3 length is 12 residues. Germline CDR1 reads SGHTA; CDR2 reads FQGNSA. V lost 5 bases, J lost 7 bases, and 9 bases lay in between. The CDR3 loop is CASSNYKQPQHF. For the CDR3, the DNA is TGTGCCAGCAGCAATTACAAGCAGCCCCAGCATTTT.

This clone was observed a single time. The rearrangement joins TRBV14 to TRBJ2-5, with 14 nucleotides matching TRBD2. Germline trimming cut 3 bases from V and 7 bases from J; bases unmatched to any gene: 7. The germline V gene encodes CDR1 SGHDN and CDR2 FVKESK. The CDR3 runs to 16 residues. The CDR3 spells CASSQGLAGALGTQYF. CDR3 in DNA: TGTGCCAGCAGCCAGGGACTAGCGGGAGCATTGGGGACCCAGTACTTC.

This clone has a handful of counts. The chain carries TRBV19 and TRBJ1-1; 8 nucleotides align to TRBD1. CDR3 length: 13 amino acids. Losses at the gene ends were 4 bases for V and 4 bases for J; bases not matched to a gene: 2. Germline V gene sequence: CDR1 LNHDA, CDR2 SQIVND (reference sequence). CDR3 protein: CASSTDRATEAFF. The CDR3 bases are TGTGCCAGTAGTACGGACAGGGCCACTGAAGCTTTCTTT.

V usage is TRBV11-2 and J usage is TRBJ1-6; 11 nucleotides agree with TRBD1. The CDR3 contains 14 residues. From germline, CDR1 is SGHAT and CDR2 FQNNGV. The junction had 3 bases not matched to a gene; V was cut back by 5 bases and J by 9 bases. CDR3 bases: TGTGCCAGCAGCAAGGACAGGGGGCTTTCACCCCTCCACTTT. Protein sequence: CASSKDRGLSPLHF.

CDR3 sequence reads: CASSSGARRGYTF. CDR3 sequence (DNA): TGTGCCAGCAGTTCAGGGGCACGTCGTGGCTACACCTTC. V and J are TRBV12-3 or TRBV12-4 and TRBJ1-2; tentatively, D is TRBD1 (6 bases). The CDR3 consists of 13 residues. The germline V and J ends were trimmed by 4 bases and 7 bases, with 13 bases remaining between them.

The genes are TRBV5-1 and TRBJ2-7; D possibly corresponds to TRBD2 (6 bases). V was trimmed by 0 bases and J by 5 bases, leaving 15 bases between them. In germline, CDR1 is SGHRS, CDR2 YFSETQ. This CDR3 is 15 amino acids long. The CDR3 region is CASSLAELATHEQYF. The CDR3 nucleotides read TGCGCCAGCAGCTTGGCCGAACTAGCTACCCACGAGCAGTACTTC. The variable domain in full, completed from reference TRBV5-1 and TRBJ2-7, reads KAGVTQTPRYLIKTRGQQVTLSCSPISGHRSVSWYQQTPGQGLQFLFEYFSETQRNKGNFPGRFSGRQFSNSRSEMNVSTLELGDSALYLCASSLAELATHEQYFGPGTRLTVT.

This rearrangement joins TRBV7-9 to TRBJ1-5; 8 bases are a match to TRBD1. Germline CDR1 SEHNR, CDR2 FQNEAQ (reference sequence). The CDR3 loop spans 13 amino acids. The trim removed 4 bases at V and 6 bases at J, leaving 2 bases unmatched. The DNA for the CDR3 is TGTGCCAGCAGCTACGACAGGGGTCAGCCCCAGCATTTT. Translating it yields CASSYDRGQPQHF.